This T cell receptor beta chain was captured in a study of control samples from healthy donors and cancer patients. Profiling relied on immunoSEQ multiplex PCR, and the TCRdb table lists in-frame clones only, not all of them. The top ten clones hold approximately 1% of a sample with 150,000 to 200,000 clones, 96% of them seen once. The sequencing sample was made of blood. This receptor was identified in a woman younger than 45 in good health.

CDR3 region: CASSYPGGRGNTEAFF. CDR3 nucleotides: TGTGCCAGCAGTTACCCCGGAGGCAGGGGGAACACTGAAGCTTTCTTT. This sequence joins TRBV6-5 and TRBJ1-1; D may be TRBD1 (6 bases). Trimming pared 2 bases from V and 1 base from J, leaving 14 bases between. The CDR3 extends over 16 amino acids. The V gene's germline CDR1 is MNHEY and CDR2 SVGAGI.